The 27 T cell receptor beta chains listed next were all sequenced from one sample in a study of blood T cell repertoires in COVID-19. Assay: immunoSEQ multiplex PCR; the TCRdb copy retains only in-frame clones and omits some. The table includes under 300,000 clones, approximately 89% detected once. Sequencing was carried out using PBMCs or T cells enriched from blood (not recorded which). These receptors were taken from a woman in her forties who had been exposed to COVID-19.

The chain links TRBV6-5 to TRBJ1-2, with D possibly being TRBD1 (5 bases). Between the trimmed V and J ends, which lost 9 bases and 4 bases, there was a span of 15 bases. The CDR3 covers 13 residues. CDR1 MNHEY and CDR2 SVGAGI come from the germline V gene. The DNA for the CDR3 is TGTGCCAGTCGGAGGGAGGGGATCTATGGCTACACCTTC. The encoded protein is CASRREGIYGYTF.

V is TRBV3-1 (or the pseudogene TRBV3-2) and J is TRBJ1-5; D gene ambiguous. In germline, CDR1 is LGHDT, CDR2 YNNKEL (reference sequence). The CDR3 length is 15 residues. Trimming removed 1 base from V and 2 bases from J, with 9 bases in between. The CDR3 DNA reads TGTGCCAGCAGCCAAGTTTACGGGGGCAATCAGCCCCAGCATTTT. This gives the protein CASSQVYGGNQPQHF.

The V gene is TRBV6-4, the J gene TRBJ2-1, with no clear D. There are 12 residues in the CDR3. The V end lost 4 bases, the J end lost 6 bases, and 7 bases lay between the germline ends. Germline V gene lookup returns CDR1 MRHNA and CDR2 SNTAGT. CDR3 in amino acids: CASSGLINEQFF. The CDR3 DNA reads TGTGCCAGCAGTGGGCTCATCAATGAGCAGTTCTTC.

The J gene is TRBJ1-5, the V gene TRBV2; D remains ambiguous. Germline V gene lookup returns CDR1 SNHLY and CDR2 FYNNEI. There are 13 residues in the CDR3. CDR3 residues: CATRPRPNQPQHF. The CDR3 DNA follows: TGTGCTACTCGCCCCAGGCCCAATCAGCCCCAGCATTTT.

Remarks on this clone: A junction end diverges from the germline sequence, so it may reflect a read error. The V gene is TRBV5-1, the J gene TRBJ2-3; a possible D gene is TRBD2 (6 bases). This CDR3 is 15 amino acids long. Germline CDR1 reads SGHRS; CDR2 reads YFSETQ. The DNA for the CDR3 is TGTGCCAGCTCCATGGCGGCGGGAAGCGCAGATACGCAGTATTTT. This gives the protein CASSMAAGSADTQYF.

Remarks on this clone: The junction does not match germline at one end; this may be a read error. This chain uses TRBV6-2 or TRBV6-3 with TRBJ1-2, with a possible D match to TRBD1 (6 bases). This CDR3 is built from 13 residues. Per the germline V gene, CDR1 is MNHEY and CDR2 is SVGEGT. The CDR3 reads CASSYSGQLVFYF. CDR3 DNA sequence: TGTGCCAGCAGTTACTCTGGACAGCTAGTCTTCTATTTC.

This clone has only one observation. The V gene is TRBV7-6, the J gene TRBJ2-2; tentatively, D is TRBD1 (5 bases). CDR1 and CDR2 (germline): SGHVS, FNYEAQ. The CDR3 covers 15 residues. Trimming shortened V by 2 bases and J by 2 bases, and 9 bases separated the two germline ends. In DNA, the CDR3 is TGTGCCAGCAGCTTATCCGGACATAACACCGGGGAGCTGTTTTTT. Encoded protein: CASSLSGHNTGELFF.

This clone came up many times. V usage is TRBV18 and J usage is TRBJ1-1; TRBD1 aligns across 9 bases. Germline V lookup: CDR1 KGHSH, CDR2 LQKENI. Germline trimming cut 4 bases from V and 5 bases from J; bases unmatched to any gene: 5. The CDR3 loop spans 14 amino acids. In nucleotides, the CDR3 is TGTGCCAGCTCACGGGGACAGGGAAGGACTGAAGCTTTCTTT. It translates to CASSRGQGRTEAFF. Full variable domain (remainder filled in from reference TRBV18 and TRBJ1-1): NAGVMQNPRHLVRRRGQEARLRCSPMKGHSHVYWYRQLPEEGLKFMVYLQKENIIDESGMPKERFSAEFPKEGPSILRIQQVVRGDSAAYFCASSRGQGRTEAFFGQGTRLTVV.

V and J are TRBV6-2 or TRBV6-3 and TRBJ1-5; the D is unclear. Germline V lookup: CDR1 MNHEY, CDR2 SVGEGT. The V and J ends lost 2 bases and 6 bases respectively, with 17 bases between them. The CDR3 is 16 amino acids. The CDR3 nucleotides are TGTGCCAGCAGTTACATAAGCCCAGTAGCGGTTCAGCCCCAGCATTTT. It codes for CASSYISPVAVQPQHF.

The V call is TRBV6-2 or TRBV6-3, the J call TRBJ2-1, with 9 bases identical to TRBD2. The CDR3 runs to 15 residues. CDR1 is MNHEY and CDR2 is SVGEGT in the germline V gene. V dropped 6 bases and J dropped 5; count of bases not matched to a gene: 8. The CDR3 loop is CASSISGGRNNEQFF. The CDR3 DNA follows: TGTGCCAGCAGCATAAGCGGGGGGAGGAACAATGAGCAGTTCTTC.

This chain uses TRBV9 with TRBJ1-2; 7 bases line up with TRBD1. V lost 4 bases, J lost 4 bases, and 10 bases stayed unmatched. CDR3 length: 15 residues. Germline V gives CDR1 SGDLS, CDR2 YYNGEE. This CDR3 reads CASSQRQGALYGYTF. The CDR3 DNA is TGTGCCAGCAGCCAGCGACAGGGCGCACTCTATGGCTACACCTTC. Drawing the rest from reference TRBV9 and TRBJ1-2, the complete variable domain is DSGVTQTPKHLITATGQRVTLRCSPRSGDLSVYWYQQSLDQGLQFLIQYYNGEERAKGNILERFSAQQFPDLHSELNLSSLELGDSALYFCASSQRQGALYGYTFGSGTRLTVV.

This clone was seen only once. The chain uses TRBV30 and TRBJ1-5, with D perhaps TRBD1 (6 bases). Germline CDR1 is GTSNPN and CDR2 is SVGIG (reference sequence). The ends were cut back, 2 bases at V and 4 bases at J, with 12 bases in the middle. The length of the CDR3 is 14 residues. CDR3 amino acids: CAWSLGQLNQPQHF. DNA of the CDR3: TGTGCCTGGAGTTTAGGACAGTTAAATCAGCCCCAGCATTTT.

The V and J genes are TRBV29-1 and TRBJ1-4; D remains ambiguous. CDR1 and CDR2 from the germline V gene are SQVTM and ANQGSEA. Trimming took 6 bases from V and 8 from J, leaving 16 bases between them. The CDR3 length is 13 residues. DNA of the CDR3: TGCAGCGTGTCTCTGGGCGTCGGAGAAAAACTGTTTTTT. It specifies CSVSLGVGEKLFF.

J is TRBJ1-1 and V is TRBV20-1; unclear D gene. This CDR3 is built from 11 residues. Deletions cut 7 bases from V and 1 base from J, with 7 bases between. Germline V gene data show CDR1 as DFQATT and CDR2 as SNEGSKA (reference sequence). As DNA, the CDR3 is TGCAGTGGACTGTGGAACACTGAAGCTTTCTTT. Translation: CSGLWNTEAFF.

This chain joins TRBV2 and TRBJ1-1, with D possibly being TRBD1 (6 bases). CDR1 SNHLY and CDR2 FYNNEI come from the germline V gene. This CDR3 comprises 13 residues. Between the trimmed V and J ends, which lost 6 bases and 4 bases, there was a span of 12 bases. The CDR3 protein is CASSNGQITEAFF. The CDR3, as DNA: TGTGCCAGCAGCAACGGACAGATCACTGAAGCTTTCTTT.

The J gene is TRBJ1-2, the V gene TRBV18; no reliable D call. Per germline, CDR1 KGHSH and CDR2 LQKENI. The CDR3 has 13 amino acids. V was shortened by 6 bases and J by 5 bases, with 13 bases between the two germline ends. CDR3: CASSDITRYGYTF. The CDR3 DNA reads TGTGCCAGCTCCGATATTACTCGGTATGGCTACACCTTC.

The chain links TRBV19 to TRBJ1-1; D might be TRBD1 (5 bases). This CDR3 region has 13 residues. CDR1 LNHDA and CDR2 SQIVND come from the germline V gene (reference sequence). V lost 7 bases and J lost 5, with 14 bases in between. Written as DNA, the CDR3 is TGTGCCAGTAAGTTCAGGGTTGAGACTGAAGCTTTCTTT. It translates to CASKFRVETEAFF.

V gene TRBV6-5 combines with J gene TRBJ2-1; 12 nucleotides line up with TRBD2. This CDR3 spans 14 amino acids. Trimming removed 6 bases from V and 8 bases from J; junction bases left unmatched: 5. Germline CDR1 MNHEY, CDR2 SVGAGI. As DNA, the CDR3 is TGTGCCAGCAGCCTGACTAGCGGGAGCGATGAGCAGTTCTTC. Translation gives CASSLTSGSDEQFF.

This chain links TRBV7-9 with TRBJ1-5; 11 nucleotides line up with TRBD1. J was trimmed by 6 bases and V by 1 base; bases with no gene match: 2. Germline CDR1 reads SEHNR; CDR2 reads FQNEAQ (reference sequence). The CDR3 consists of 15 residues. DNA for the CDR3: TGTGCCAGCAGCTTAGGGGGACAGGGGGGTCAGCCCCAGCATTTT. Amino acids: CASSLGGQGGQPQHF.

The V call is TRBV5-4, the J call TRBJ2-7, with 8 bases that match TRBD2. The CDR3 has 14 amino acids. Germline CDR1 is SGHNT and CDR2 is YYREEE (reference sequence). Trimming removed 2 bases from V and 3 bases from J; junction bases left unmatched: 4. CDR3 amino acids: CASSFGGALYEQYF. The CDR3 nucleotides read TGTGCCAGCAGCTTCGGGGGGGCCCTCTACGAGCAGTACTTC.

The chain couples TRBV5-1 to TRBJ1-2; the D gene is possibly TRBD1 (6 bases). Germline V gene data show CDR1 as SGHRS and CDR2 as YFSETQ. This CDR3 comprises 13 residues. V was pared by 7 bases and J by 7 bases, with 17 bases between. The CDR3 region has the DNA TGCGCCAGCGGTACAGGGCCCCTATCTGGCTACACCTTC. It specifies CASGTGPLSGYTF.

V usage is TRBV4-2 and J usage is TRBJ1-1, with 7 bases identical to TRBD1. Germline V gives CDR1 LGHNA, CDR2 YNFKEQ. After removal of 0 bases from V and 1 base from J, the junction contained 14 bases not matched to a gene. CDR3 length: 19 residues. The CDR3 here is CASSQDIASWGQTNTEAFF. CDR3 coding DNA: TGTGCCAGCAGCCAAGATATCGCTTCTTGGGGACAGACGAACACTGAAGCTTTCTTT.

The count of this clone is one. The chain joins TRBV7-9 to TRBJ1-4; 7 nucleotides line up with TRBD1. CDR1 and CDR2 from the germline V gene are SEHNR and FQNEAQ (reference sequence). With V trimmed by 5 bases and J by 7 bases, 4 bases remained unmatched. The CDR3 spans 13 residues. CDR3 coding DNA: TGTGCCAGCAGCCCAGGGGGAGGTGAAAAACTGTTTTTT. This gives the protein CASSPGGGEKLFF.

This clone turned up a few times. The chain employs TRBV4-3 and TRBJ1-1; D unclear. This CDR3 comprises 13 residues. Germline V CDR1 and CDR2: LGHNA, YSLEER. Trimming removed 0 bases from V and 5 bases from J, with 7 bases in between. The CDR3 here is CASSQESRTEAFF. CDR3 bases: TGCGCCAGCAGCCAAGAGTCCCGTACTGAAGCTTTCTTT.

This clone was counted many times. The rearrangement uses TRBV14 and TRBJ2-7; D perhaps matches TRBD1 (5 bases). CDR3 length equals 13 residues. Germline values: CDR1 SGHDN, CDR2 FVKESK. V lost 0 bases to trimming and J lost 6 bases, with 9 bases between them. CDR3 coding DNA: TGTGCCAGCAGCCAAGAGGCCAGGGCCGAGCAGTACGTC. Protein: CASSQEARAEQYV.

This rearrangement joins TRBV25-1 to TRBJ1-2, with TRBD1 matching over 7 bases. This CDR3 has 15 residues. Trimming removed 3 bases from V and 0 bases from J; junction bases left unmatched: 4. Germline CDR1 is MGHDK and CDR2 is SYGVNS. In nucleotides, the CDR3 is TGTGCCAGCAGTGACCCAACAGGGGCTAACTATGGCTACACCTTC. Amino acids: CASSDPTGANYGYTF.

The J gene is TRBJ1-1, the V gene TRBV29-1; D may be TRBD1 (6 bases). The germline CDR1 and CDR2 sequences are SQVTM and ANQGSEA. Trimming took 7 bases from V and 3 from J, leaving 21 bases between them. This CDR3 is built from 15 residues. CDR3 in DNA: TGCAGCGCCCGTCAACGGGGGGCGCCTGACACTGAAGCTTTCTTT. This sequence encodes CSARQRGAPDTEAFF.